One sample yielded the 10 T cell receptor beta chains listed below, sequenced in a study of T cell responses to AZD1222 COVID-19 vaccine. Sequenced by immunoSEQ multiplex PCR; TCRdb stores in-frame clones only, minus some. The repertoire has approximately 60,000 clones, approximately 86% of them found once; the top ten carry 6.9%. Sequenced material: peripheral blood, taken 28 days after the second AZD1222 dose. Receptors originate from an adult who received the AZD1222 COVID-19 vaccine.

V usage is TRBV18 and J usage is TRBJ2-7, with D hard to call. There are 12 residues in the CDR3. V was pared by 2 bases and J by 4 bases, with 6 bases between. Germline lookup yields CDR1 KGHSH and CDR2 LQKENI. CDR3 sequence reads: CASSPIGYEQYF. For the CDR3, the DNA is TGTGCCAGCTCACCAATTGGGTACGAGCAGTACTTC.

This clone was picked up one time. V is TRBV28 and J is TRBJ2-1, with no clear D. Deletions cut 1 base from V and 9 bases from J, with 13 bases between. Germline V gene data show CDR1 as MDHEN and CDR2 as SYDVKM. The CDR3 is 14 residues long. In nucleotides, the CDR3 is TGTGCCAGCAGTTTATATAGTAGCAACAGTGAGCAGTTCTTC. Translated, it gives CASSLYSSNSEQFF.

The chain joins TRBV5-6 to TRBJ2-7, with TRBD1 matching over 7 bases. The CDR3 spans 14 residues. V lost 3 bases to trimming and J lost 0 bases; unmatched junction nucleotides: 3. Germline V gene data show CDR1 as SGHDT and CDR2 as YYEEEE. CDR3 DNA: TGTGCCAGCAGCTACGACAGGGTCTCCTACGAGCAGTACTTC. Translation gives CASSYDRVSYEQYF.

The chain carries TRBV7-8 and TRBJ2-5, with D possibly being TRBD2 (5 bases). The germline V and J ends were trimmed by 5 bases and 7 bases, with 11 bases remaining between them. The CDR3 contains 12 residues. Germline CDR1 SGHVS, CDR2 FQNEAQ. The CDR3 bases are TGTGCCAGCAGCCTCGGGATTCGGACCCAGTACTTC. It codes for CASSLGIRTQYF.

The rearrangement links TRBV28 to TRBJ1-4; 7 bases align to TRBD1. The CDR3 contains 14 residues. CDR1 and CDR2 (germline): MDHEN, SYDVKM. Trimming removed 6 bases from V and 8 bases from J; junction bases left unmatched: 9. The CDR3 reads CASRAGDSREKLFF. CDR3 DNA: TGTGCCAGCAGAGCGGGGGACAGTCGGGAAAAACTGTTTTTT.

The rearrangement joins TRBV7-9 to TRBJ1-1, with TRBD1 as a possible D gene (5 bases). The CDR3 runs to 13 residues. Trimming left V 2 bases short and J 1 base short, with 5 bases between. From germline, CDR1 is SEHNR and CDR2 FQNEAQ (reference sequence). CDR3 sequence: CASSLTGNTEAFF. The CDR3 DNA reads TGTGCCAGCAGCTTAACAGGGAACACTGAAGCTTTCTTT.

This chain connects TRBV9 to TRBJ2-1, with no clear D. The CDR3 length is 14 residues. V was clipped by 4 bases and J by 6 bases, with 14 bases between them. From germline, CDR1 is SGDLS and CDR2 YYNGEE. The CDR3 here is CASSLRPSPNEQFF. The CDR3 DNA is TGTGCCAGCAGCCTCCGACCGAGCCCCAATGAGCAGTTCTTC.

In this sample, this clone turned up a few times. The J gene is TRBJ2-7, the V gene TRBV11-3; a weak D match, TRBD2 (6 bases). The germline V gene encodes CDR1 SGHNT and CDR2 YENEEA. This CDR3 is 15 amino acids long. Trimming removed 0 bases from V and 6 bases from J, with 15 bases in between. CDR3 sequence reads: CASSLDAFRGGEQYF. The CDR3 bases are TGTGCCAGCAGCTTAGATGCATTTCGGGGAGGCGAGCAGTACTTC.

The CDR3 DNA is TGTGCCAGCAGAACCCTAGCGGGGGGAATGGATACGCAGTATTTT. It yields the protein CASRTLAGGMDTQYF. The chain combines TRBV6-5 with TRBJ2-3; 11 nucleotides agree with TRBD2. CDR3 size: 15 residues. The germline V gene has CDR1 MNHEY and CDR2 SVGAGI. V shed 6 bases, J shed 6 bases, and the junction held 8 bases outside the gene matches.

The J gene is TRBJ1-4, the V gene TRBV5-1; D is undetermined. The length of the CDR3 is 15 residues. Germline V gene lookup returns CDR1 SGHRS and CDR2 YFSETQ. V gave up 0 bases and J gave up 0 bases, with 6 bases separating them. CDR3 DNA sequence: TGCGCCAGCAGCTTGGACGTAGCAACTAATGAAAAACTGTTTTTT. It codes for CASSLDVATNEKLFF.